These 20 T cell receptor beta chains share one sample of origin, sequenced in a study of cytomegalovirus exposure and HLA in healthy donors (TCRdb year 2017). Receptors were amplified or captured by the immunoSEQ multiplex PCR assay. For the multiplex PCR, a mixture combining 60 forward primers for TCR Vbeta segments and 13 reverse primers for TCR Jbeta segments was used. Sourced from immuneACCESS, this table was stored by TCRdb with only in-frame sequences that have V and J called. A share of the clones is absent; for the studies checked, an unresolved V gene accounts for under half, and the remainder has no known explanation. The sample yields some 120,000 clones; over 70% were counted once. The biggest ten clones account for around 1.7% of the sample. Input material: PBMCs. The receptors stem from a woman younger than 30 in good health and CMV-seronegative.

V usage is TRBV5-1 and J usage is TRBJ2-5; 9 bases are shared with TRBD2. The germline V gene has CDR1 SGHRS and CDR2 YFSETQ. CDR3 length: 16 residues. The J segment lost 2 bases and the V segment lost 2 bases, leaving 7 bases of the junction unmatched. The DNA for the CDR3 is TGCGCCAGCAGCTTAGTCGGAGCGGGGGGACAAGAGACCCAGTACTTC. Residues: CASSLVGAGGQETQYF.

CDR3 loop: CASTQAGANTDTQYF. CDR3 bases: TGTGCCAGCACCCAAGCGGGGGCCAACACAGATACGCAGTATTTT. The rearrangement joins TRBV6-5 to TRBJ2-3; TRBD2 agrees at 8 bases. The CDR3 extends over 15 amino acids. V shed 7 bases, J shed 2 bases, and the junction held 8 bases outside the gene matches. CDR1 and CDR2 from the germline V gene are MNHEY and SVGAGI.

The V call is TRBV5-1, the J call TRBJ1-4, with D hard to call. The germline V and J ends were trimmed by 4 bases and 2 bases, with 9 bases remaining between them. The germline V gene encodes CDR1 SGHRS and CDR2 YFSETQ. CDR3 length: 14 residues. This chain's CDR3 is CASSPGTTNEKLFF. In DNA form, the CDR3 reads TGCGCCAGCAGCCCGGGAACCACTAATGAAAAACTGTTTTTT.

This clone has only one observation. The chain links TRBV4-1 to TRBJ1-6, with 9 bases lining up with TRBD1. The CDR3 has 20 amino acids. V shed 1 base, J shed 2 bases, and the junction held 12 bases outside the gene matches. Germline-derived CDR1 and CDR2 are MGHRA and YSYEKL. The CDR3, as DNA: TGCGCCAGCAGCCAAGCTACGACAGGGGGTCAGAGCGCCTATAATTCACCCCTCCACTTT. It yields the protein CASSQATTGGQSAYNSPLHF.

The CDR3 protein is CSAHRETQYF. The CDR3 region has the DNA TGCAGTGCCCACCGGGAGACCCAGTACTTC. This chain connects TRBV20-1 to TRBJ2-5; D is unresolved. Between the trimmed V and J ends, which lost 6 bases and 5 bases, there was a span of 7 bases. The CDR3 covers 10 residues. Germline V CDR1 and CDR2: DFQATT, SNEGSKA (reference sequence).

The chain employs TRBV29-1 and TRBJ2-7, with 7 bases fitting TRBD1. The CDR3 extends over 14 amino acids. Looked up from germline, CDR1 is SQVTM and CDR2 is ANQGSEA. J was trimmed by 2 bases and V by 3 bases; bases with no gene match: 7. The CDR3: CSVDHAQGAYEQYF. The CDR3 DNA sequence: TGCAGCGTTGATCACGCCCAGGGGGCCTACGAGCAGTACTTC.

This sequence joins TRBV29-1 and TRBJ2-7; 9 bases fit TRBD2. The CDR3 length is 12 residues. Losses at the gene ends were 7 bases for V and 2 bases for J; bases not matched to a gene: 3. Germline V gene data show CDR1 as SQVTM and CDR2 as ANQGSEA. The CDR3: CSATSGTYEQYF. In DNA form, the CDR3 reads TGCAGCGCGACTAGCGGAACCTACGAGCAGTACTTC.

The rearrangement joins TRBV13 to TRBJ1-1; D perhaps matches TRBD1 (6 bases). The CDR3 has 14 residues. V was pared by 3 bases and J by 5 bases, with 13 bases between. Germline assignment: CDR1 PRHDT and CDR2 FYEKMQ (reference sequence). CDR3 in DNA: TGTGCCAGCAGCTTTCAGGGGATTCGAACTGAAGCTTTCTTT. Its protein is CASSFQGIRTEAFF.

The CDR3 region has the DNA TGTGCCAGCAGCAGATCCGGGACTAGCTTCGGCAATGAGCAGTTCTTC. Translated: CASSRSGTSFGNEQFF. V usage is TRBV9 and J usage is TRBJ2-1; the match to TRBD2 covers 9 bases. In germline, CDR1 is SGDLS, CDR2 YYNGEE. V was clipped by 4 bases and J by 6 bases; unmatched bases: 11. The CDR3 is 16 amino acids. Full variable domain (remainder filled in from reference TRBV9 and TRBJ2-1): DSGVTQTPKHLITATGQRVTLRCSPRSGDLSVYWYQQSLDQGLQFLIQYYNGEERAKGNILERFSAQQFPDLHSELNLSSLELGDSALYFCASSRSGTSFGNEQFFGPGTRLTVL.

The V and J genes are TRBV6-5 and TRBJ1-2, with 9 bases aligning to TRBD1. CDR1 and CDR2 (germline): MNHEY, SVGAGI. This CDR3 comprises 12 residues. V was pared by 6 bases and J by 8 bases, with 4 bases of the junction left unmatched. This CDR3 is CASRRTGVGYTF. In DNA form, the CDR3 reads TGTGCCAGCAGACGGACAGGGGTCGGCTACACCTTC.

J is TRBJ1-2 and V is TRBV5-1; no clear D. Trimming pared 4 bases from V and 3 bases from J, leaving 13 bases between. The CDR3 extends over 14 amino acids. Per the germline V gene, CDR1 is SGHRS and CDR2 is YFSETQ. CDR3 bases: TGCGCCAGCAGCCTTCGAGGGATCGACTATGGCTACACCTTC. Its translation is CASSLRGIDYGYTF. The variable domain in full, with the rest retrieved from reference TRBV5-1 and TRBJ1-2, is KAGVTQTPRYLIKTRGQQVTLSCSPISGHRSVSWYQQTPGQGLQFLFEYFSETQRNKGNFPGRFSGRQFSNSRSEMNVSTLELGDSALYLCASSLRGIDYGYTFGSGTRLTVV.

This clone was detected only once. The chain combines TRBV2 with TRBJ2-7, with TRBD1 identical over 11 bases. V lost 6 bases, J lost 4 bases, and 2 bases stayed unmatched. Germline CDR1 is SNHLY and CDR2 is FYNNEI. The CDR3 sequence is 13 residues long. The CDR3, as DNA: TGTGCCAGCAGCGGGACAGGGGGTTACGAGCAGTACTTC. Its translation is CASSGTGGYEQYF.

The chain carries TRBV28 and TRBJ1-1; D remains ambiguous. Germline assignment: CDR1 MDHEN and CDR2 SYDVKM. Trimming took off 3 bases at V and 4 bases at J, with 9 bases between the two ends. This CDR3 region has 13 residues. The DNA of the CDR3 is TGTGCCAGCAGTTTCGGGAGGAGCACTGAAGCTTTCTTT. Its translation: CASSFGRSTEAFF.

The gene calls are TRBV2 and TRBJ2-7; 7 positions agree with TRBD1. V was pared by 4 bases and J by 5 bases, with 11 bases of the junction left unmatched. The CDR3 has 15 residues. CDR1 and CDR2 (germline): SNHLY, FYNNEI. The CDR3 sequence is CASSGGPGQSHEQYF. As DNA, the CDR3 is TGTGCCAGCAGTGGGGGGCCGGGACAGAGCCACGAGCAGTACTTC.

This clone was counted a few times. The V and J genes are TRBV6-1 and TRBJ1-3, with D hard to call. This CDR3 has 16 residues. Germline V gives CDR1 MNHNS, CDR2 SASEGT. Trimming took 3 bases from V and 4 from J, leaving 16 bases between them. The CDR3 DNA reads as TGTGCCAGCAGTGATGCTGGGCCCGCGGGGGGAAACACCATATATTTT. It specifies CASSDAGPAGGNTIYF.

This clone was seen just once. The rearrangement uses TRBV5-1 and TRBJ2-7; maybe TRBD1 (6 bases). The CDR3 sequence is 15 residues long. The germline V gene has CDR1 SGHRS and CDR2 YFSETQ. Deletions cut 0 bases from V and 2 bases from J, with 12 bases between. The DNA of the CDR3 is TGCGCCAGCAGCTTGGAAGGACAGCCAGCCTACGAGCAGTACTTC. Translated: CASSLEGQPAYEQYF. The whole variable domain, remainder taken from reference TRBV5-1 and TRBJ2-7, is KAGVTQTPRYLIKTRGQQVTLSCSPISGHRSVSWYQQTPGQGLQFLFEYFSETQRNKGNFPGRFSGRQFSNSRSEMNVSTLELGDSALYLCASSLEGQPAYEQYFGPGTRLTVT.

The count of this clone is one. Here the CDR3 reads CASSWTSQETQYF. DNA of the CDR3: TGTGCCAGCAGTTGGACTAGCCAAGAGACCCAGTACTTC. V usage is TRBV6-5 and J usage is TRBJ2-5, with 7 bases that match TRBD2. This CDR3 is 13 amino acids long. V gave up 4 bases and J gave up 1 base; unmatched junction bases: 0. Germline CDR1 reads MNHEY; CDR2 reads SVGAGI.

The chain carries TRBV5-4 and TRBJ2-7; perhaps TRBD2 as D (7 bases). The CDR3 has 15 amino acids. V lost 1 base, J lost 2 bases, and 13 bases lay in between. Germline CDR1 reads SGHNT; CDR2 reads YYREEE (reference sequence). The CDR3 sequence is CASSLWGGAAYEQYF. CDR3 DNA sequence: TGTGCCAGCAGCTTGTGGGGGGGGGCAGCCTACGAGCAGTACTTC.

The DNA of the CDR3 is TGTGCCAGCAAGCTCGCGACTAGCGGGGGGAATGAGCAGTTCTTC. Translation: CASKLATSGGNEQFF. The chain uses TRBV6-1 and TRBJ2-1; the match to TRBD2 covers 13 bases. Trimming took 7 bases from V and 7 from J; bases not matched to a gene: 7. CDR1 and CDR2 from the germline V gene are MNHNS and SASEGT. The CDR3 length is 15 residues.

The rearrangement uses TRBV6-1 and TRBJ1-5; weak D call: TRBD1 (5 bases). The CDR3 contains 15 residues. CDR1 is MNHNS and CDR2 is SASEGT in the germline V gene. Trimming pared 5 bases from V and 5 bases from J, leaving 16 bases between. CDR3 DNA: TGTGCCAGCAGTCGGGAGCGGGACCGGTATCAGCCCCAGCATTTT. It specifies CASSRERDRYQPQHF.